A single sample is the source of the 30 T cell receptor beta chains below, sequenced in a study of CD8+ T cells in alopecia areata. RNA, once extracted, was reverse transcribed into cDNA for use as the sequencing template. Sequencing was performed with immunoSEQ multiplex PCR; in TCRdb, only in-frame clones are kept and a portion is missing. Seen here are around 150,000 clones, 60% observed once, and the top ten hold 14%. Treatment of the sample: oral pan-JAK inhibitor, 5-10 mg twice daily. This material consisted of CD4+ T cells sorted from blood, taken at week 24, from a patient treated with tofacitinib. Receptor source: a human donor with alopecia areata.

This chain links TRBV19 with TRBJ2-4; D is possibly TRBD1 or TRBD2 (5 bases each). Germline V CDR1 and CDR2: LNHDA, SQIVND (reference sequence). Trimming pared 3 bases from V and 9 bases from J, leaving 12 bases between. The CDR3 runs 13 residues. CDR3 loop: CASSIQGDGIQYF. The CDR3 DNA reads TGTGCCAGTAGTATTCAAGGGGACGGCATTCAGTACTTC.

V and J are TRBV6-5 and TRBJ1-1; D is unclear. CDR3 length equals 13 residues. The V gene's germline CDR1 is MNHEY and CDR2 SVGAGI. Trimming left V 6 bases short and J 1 base short, with 9 bases between. The CDR3, as DNA: TGTGCCAGCAGCCTAAATACGAACACTGAAGCTTTCTTT. It translates to CASSLNTNTEAFF.

This chain joins TRBV5-4 and TRBJ2-3, with D perhaps matching TRBD2 (5 bases). CDR1 and CDR2 from the germline V gene are SGHNT and YYREEE (reference sequence). V dropped 4 bases and J dropped 2 bases, with 11 bases sitting between them. The CDR3 runs 14 residues. Here the CDR3 reads CASSPDLHTDTQYF. CDR3 sequence (DNA): TGTGCCAGCAGCCCGGACTTACACACAGATACGCAGTATTTT.

The rearrangement links TRBV5-1 to TRBJ1-2; 8 bases align to TRBD1. Germline CDR1 and CDR2: SGHRS and YFSETQ. V lost 1 base, J lost 8 bases, and 4 bases stayed unmatched. The CDR3 loop spans 13 amino acids. DNA of the CDR3: TGCGCCAGCAGCTTGCAGGGACAGGACGGCTACACCTTC. Protein sequence: CASSLQGQDGYTF. The entire variable domain, with the rest obtained from reference TRBV5-1 and TRBJ1-2, is as follows: KAGVTQTPRYLIKTRGQQVTLSCSPISGHRSVSWYQQTPGQGLQFLFEYFSETQRNKGNFPGRFSGRQFSNSRSEMNVSTLELGDSALYLCASSLQGQDGYTFGSGTRLTVV.

This clone was observed once. This rearrangement joins TRBV29-1 to TRBJ2-7, with TRBD1 matching 8 bases. CDR1 is SQVTM and CDR2 is ANQGSEA in the germline V gene. The J segment lost 1 base and the V segment lost 6 bases, leaving 8 bases of the junction unmatched. The CDR3 runs to 14 residues. The CDR3 nucleotides are TGCAGCGTCGACTCCGGGACAGGATCCTACGAGCAGTACTTC. Translating it yields CSVDSGTGSYEQYF.

The V gene is TRBV30, the J gene TRBJ1-1; unclear D gene. V was pared by 0 bases and J by 1 base, with 9 bases between. The CDR3 has 14 residues. Germline CDR1 GTSNPN, CDR2 SVGIG (reference sequence). The CDR3 reads CAWSVGRRNTEAFF. For the CDR3, the DNA is TGTGCCTGGAGTGTAGGTCGGCGGAACACTGAAGCTTTCTTT.

This clone occurred a few times. The chain carries TRBV7-8 and TRBJ2-2; TRBD1 aligns across 9 bases. The V and J ends lost 4 bases and 6 bases, in that order; junction bases with no gene match: 9. The germline V gene has CDR1 SGHVS and CDR2 FQNEAQ. The CDR3 covers 16 residues. CDR3 residues: CASSSRPQGAAGELFF. The CDR3, as DNA: TGTGCCAGCAGCTCTAGACCACAGGGGGCTGCCGGGGAGCTGTTTTTT. Supplemented by reference TRBV7-8 and TRBJ2-2, the full variable domain reads GAGVSQSPRYKVAKRGQDVALRCDPISGHVSLFWYQQALGQGPEFLTYFQNEAQLDKSGLPSDRFFAERPEGSVSTLKIQRTQQEDSAVYLCASSSRPQGAAGELFFGEGSRLTVL.

V gene TRBV13 combines with J gene TRBJ2-7, with TRBD2 identical over 10 bases. Germline CDR1 reads PRHDT; CDR2 reads FYEKMQ (reference sequence). This CDR3 comprises 14 residues. The ends lost 3 bases at V and 5 bases at J; junction bases unmatched: 4. CDR3 DNA: TGTGCCAGCAGCTTTGAGCGGGGGGGACACGAGCAGTACTTC. Translation gives CASSFERGGHEQYF.

The table lists this clone with a few counts. The V call is TRBV19, the J call TRBJ2-7; a weak D match, TRBD2 (6 bases). Trimming pared 3 bases from V and 3 bases from J, leaving 12 bases between. CDR1 is LNHDA, CDR2 SQIVND, per germline (reference sequence). This CDR3 spans 14 amino acids. The CDR3 DNA follows: TGTGCCAGTAGTATCGGGGGATGGAACTACGAGCAGTACTTC. The encoded protein is CASSIGGWNYEQYF.

This clone has a handful of counts. V usage is TRBV19 and J usage is TRBJ1-2; TRBD1 is a possible D gene (5 bases). This CDR3 comprises 14 residues. Germline V CDR1 and CDR2: LNHDA, SQIVND (reference sequence). V lost 2 bases and J lost 5, with 12 bases in between. The CDR3 is CASSIWGTDYGYTF. As DNA, the CDR3 is TGTGCCAGTAGTATATGGGGGACGGATTATGGCTACACCTTC. Based on the CDR3 plus reference TRBV19 and TRBJ1-2, the full variable domain is DGGITQSPKYLFRKEGQNVTLSCEQNLNHDAMYWYRQDPGQGLRLIYYSQIVNDFQKGDIAEGYSVSREKKESFPLTVTSAQKNPTAFYLCASSIWGTDYGYTFGSGTRLTVV.

This clone came up once. The CDR3 sequence is CASSHRTTQETQYF. The CDR3 nucleotides read TGCGCCAGCAGCCACCGGACAACTCAAGAGACCCAGTACTTC. The V and J genes are TRBV4-1 and TRBJ2-5; TRBD1 might be the D (5 bases). The germline V gene has CDR1 MGHRA and CDR2 YSYEKL. CDR3 length: 14 amino acids. With 3 bases removed from V and 2 bases from J, the gap between germline ends came to 10 bases.

The V call is TRBV20-1, the J call TRBJ1-1, with D uncertain. Germline-derived CDR1 and CDR2 are DFQATT and SNEGSKA (reference sequence). V was cut by 4 bases and J by 5 bases, with 8 bases left in between. CDR3 length: 11 amino acids. The CDR3 loop is CSATITTEAFF. The CDR3 DNA reads TGCAGTGCTACTATAACGACTGAAGCTTTCTTT.

The chain carries TRBV20-1 and TRBJ2-1; perhaps TRBD2 as D (6 bases). This CDR3 has 11 amino acids. Germline CDR1 and CDR2: DFQATT and SNEGSKA (reference sequence). Trimming stripped 0 bases from V and 10 bases from J, with 7 bases between. The CDR3 loop reads CSARDGGEQFF. Here the CDR3 DNA reads TGCAGTGCTAGAGATGGGGGGGAGCAGTTCTTC.

The chain carries TRBV2 and TRBJ1-5; 11 nucleotides match TRBD1. The CDR3 sequence is 15 residues long. The V gene's germline CDR1 is SNHLY and CDR2 FYNNEI. Trimming removed 5 bases from V and 2 bases from J; junction bases left unmatched: 2. This CDR3 is CASSWTGGRNQPQHF. The CDR3 DNA is TGTGCCAGCAGTTGGACAGGGGGCCGCAATCAGCCCCAGCATTTT.

The chain carries TRBV2 and TRBJ1-4, with 7 nucleotides matching TRBD1. CDR3 length: 13 residues. V lost 8 bases to trimming and J lost 7 bases; unmatched junction nucleotides: 7. The germline CDR1 and CDR2 sequences are SNHLY and FYNNEI. The CDR3 nucleotides read TGTGCCAGCGGGGACAGCGAAATTGAAAAACTGTTTTTT. Protein product: CASGDSEIEKLFF.

This rearrangement joins TRBV11-3 to TRBJ2-1; either TRBD1 or TRBD2 may supply D (5 bases each). The CDR3 has 13 residues. V was pared by 1 base and J by 8 bases, with 9 bases between. Germline V gene lookup returns CDR1 SGHNT and CDR2 YENEEA. CDR3 sequence reads: CASSLGGFYEQFF. DNA for the CDR3: TGTGCCAGCAGCTTAGGGGGGTTCTATGAGCAGTTCTTC.

The V call is TRBV6-5, the J call TRBJ1-5; weak D call: TRBD1 (6 bases). This CDR3 spans 15 amino acids. V was trimmed by 6 bases and J by 1 base, leaving 13 bases between them. Germline CDR1 reads MNHEY; CDR2 reads SVGAGI. CDR3 sequence (DNA): TGTGCCAGCAGGGATACAGGGTGGAGCAATCAGCCCCAGCATTTT. This translates into CASRDTGWSNQPQHF.

This clone has only one observation. The J gene is TRBJ2-7, the V gene TRBV7-9, with TRBD2 matching over 9 bases. The CDR3 has 16 residues. V was pared by 0 bases and J by 6 bases, with 9 bases of the junction left unmatched. The germline CDR1 and CDR2 sequences are SEHNR and FQNEAQ (reference sequence). The CDR3 nucleotides are TGTGCCAGCAGCTTAGCGCGAGCGGGGGGAGCGGTCGAGCAGTACTTC. Its translation is CASSLARAGGAVEQYF.

Written as DNA, the CDR3 is TGTGCCATCAGAGCCCCCGGCGGGAGCACAGATACGCAGTATTTT. As protein: CAIRAPGGSTDTQYF. This chain links TRBV10-3 with TRBJ2-3; D is possibly TRBD2 (5 bases). Trimming pared 6 bases from V and 0 bases from J, leaving 13 bases between. This CDR3 comprises 15 residues. CDR1 is ENHRY, CDR2 SYGVKD, per germline.

The rearrangement links TRBV5-1 to TRBJ2-5, with TRBD2 matching 12 bases. The length of the CDR3 is 14 residues. The germline V gene encodes CDR1 SGHRS and CDR2 YFSETQ. The CDR3 sequence: CASSWTSGAETQYF. The DNA for the CDR3 is TGCGCTAGTAGTTGGACTAGCGGGGCCGAGACCCAGTACTTC.

This chain uses TRBV30 with TRBJ1-1; D is ambiguous. This CDR3 region has 12 residues. Germline V CDR1 and CDR2: GTSNPN, SVGIG (reference sequence). V was shortened by 2 bases and J by 6 bases, with 10 bases between the two germline ends. The CDR3 DNA reads as TGTGCCTGGAGTTTGCAGTTGGCTGAAGCTTTCTTT. Amino acid sequence: CAWSLQLAEAFF.

This clone turned up a few times. The rearrangement links TRBV6-6 to TRBJ2-5, with a tentative D call TRBD1 (5 bases). The CDR3 length is 12 residues. Germline V gene lookup returns CDR1 MNHNY and CDR2 SVGAGI (reference sequence). V dropped 7 bases and J dropped 1 base, with 7 bases sitting between them. The CDR3 here is CASTQGQETQYF. The CDR3 bases are TGTGCCAGCACGCAGGGCCAAGAGACCCAGTACTTC.

The CDR3 nucleotides are TGTGCCAGCAGGGACGCGGGTTGGGGCTACGAGCAGTACTTC. Protein product: CASRDAGWGYEQYF. The chain couples TRBV25-1 to TRBJ2-7, with D perhaps TRBD2 (5 bases). V lost 6 bases, J lost 3 bases, and 15 bases lay in between. This CDR3 region has 14 residues. Germline loops: CDR1 MGHDK, CDR2 SYGVNS.

The chain couples TRBV18 to TRBJ2-7, with 9 bases lining up with TRBD1. The CDR3 runs to 13 residues. CDR1 and CDR2 (germline): KGHSH, LQKENI. V was clipped by 3 bases and J by 6 bases; unmatched bases: 3. The CDR3 loop reads CASSPGQGGEQYF. The CDR3 DNA sequence: TGTGCCAGCTCACCGGGACAGGGAGGCGAGCAGTACTTC.

This clone was detected only once. The V call is TRBV5-6, the J call TRBJ1-1, with D possibly matching TRBD1 (6 bases). Trimming cost V 4 bases and J 1 base, with 17 bases left between them. Germline-derived CDR1 and CDR2 are SGHDT and YYEEEE. This CDR3 comprises 16 residues. CDR3 DNA sequence: TGTGCCAGCAGCCCCGATCTGGGCAGGGGGAACACTGAAGCTTTCTTT. Residues: CASSPDLGRGNTEAFF.

The chain couples TRBV4-1 to TRBJ1-1; D may be TRBD1 (6 bases). The CDR3 is 14 residues long. CDR1 and CDR2 from the germline V gene are MGHRA and YSYEKL. Trimming shortened V by 4 bases and J by 1 base, and 10 bases separated the two germline ends. Here the CDR3 DNA reads TGCGCCAGCAGCCCGGACAGCCGGAACACTGAAGCTTTCTTT. This gives the protein CASSPDSRNTEAFF.

This sequence joins TRBV30 and TRBJ1-1; possible D gene TRBD1, 5 bases. V was pared by 0 bases and J by 4 bases, with 9 bases between. CDR3 length equals 13 residues. From germline, CDR1 is GTSNPN and CDR2 SVGIG (reference sequence). CDR3 in amino acids: CAWSVSGGTEAFF. CDR3 in DNA: TGTGCCTGGAGTGTATCGGGGGGCACTGAAGCTTTCTTT.

This clone has just a few counts. This chain joins TRBV5-1 and TRBJ1-2; 9 bases are shared with TRBD1. Trimming cost V 4 bases and J 6 bases; bases outside gene matches: 7. CDR1 is SGHRS and CDR2 is YFSETQ in the germline V gene. The CDR3 contains 14 residues. CDR3 bases: TGCGCCAGCAGCGGCCAAGGACAGGGGCATGGCTACACCTTC. Translation gives CASSGQGQGHGYTF. Filled out from reference TRBV5-1 and TRBJ1-2, the complete variable domain reads KAGVTQTPRYLIKTRGQQVTLSCSPISGHRSVSWYQQTPGQGLQFLFEYFSETQRNKGNFPGRFSGRQFSNSRSEMNVSTLELGDSALYLCASSGQGQGHGYTFGSGTRLTVV.

This clone was found a few times. The rearrangement links TRBV29-1 to TRBJ2-5, with 8 bases that match TRBD2. The CDR3 spans 14 residues. Germline assignment: CDR1 SQVTM and CDR2 ANQGSEA. J gave up 5 bases and V 5 bases, and 10 bases lay outside the gene matches. The CDR3 DNA is TGCAGCGTTTTTCTCGGGGGGGCCCGGGAGACCCAGTACTTC. Protein product: CSVFLGGARETQYF.

The chain employs TRBV25-1 and TRBJ2-5, with 8 bases aligning to TRBD1. V trimming: 2 bases; J trimming: 4 bases; junction bases outside the gene matches: 6. The CDR3 covers 15 residues. The germline V gene encodes CDR1 MGHDK and CDR2 SYGVNS. The CDR3 reads CASSEGQGLGETQYF. For the CDR3, the DNA is TGTGCCAGCAGTGAAGGACAGGGTCTCGGAGAGACCCAGTACTTC.